This T cell receptor beta chain was observed in a study of cytomegalovirus exposure and HLA in healthy donors. This clone was detected a few times. Germline-derived CDR1 and CDR2 are SGHRS and YFSETQ. The CDR3 loop spans 16 amino acids. V gave up 2 bases and J gave up 2 bases; unmatched junction bases: 8. A multiplex PCR was run with 60 Vbeta primers and 13 Jbeta primers. Sequenced by immunoSEQ multiplex PCR; TCRdb stores in-frame clones only, minus some. The table lists tens of thousands of clones, around 66% of them singletons. Material: PBMCs. This chain joins TRBV5-1 and TRBJ2-5, with TRBD2 matching over 8 bases. The clonotype originates from a man aged 60 to 75 in good health and CMV-seropositive. For the CDR3, the DNA is TGCGCCAGCAGCTTTAGCGGGACGGTGGAGCAAGAGACCCAGTACTTC. Its translation is CASSFSGTVEQETQYF.